Following are 6 T cell receptor beta chains from one sample sequenced in a study of Graves' ophthalmopathy and Graves' hyperthyroidism. Amplifying from RNA transcripts, the study obtained TCR beta CDR3 regions. The authors performed first-round RT-PCR with HTBI primers and then a second-round multiplex PCR. From the multiplex PCR reads, TCRdb called clonotypes with MiXCR, one entry per CDR3 protein. The repertoire includes over a million distinct CDR3 sequences, around a third of them detected once, and around 10% sits in the top ten. Sequencing was carried out using peripheral blood or thyroid tissue (not recorded which). Receptors were obtained from an adult man with Graves' hyperthyroidism.

This clonotype was seen many times. The chain combines TRBV19 with TRBJ1-1; D gene ambiguous. This CDR3 is 13 amino acids long. In germline, CDR1 is LNHDA, CDR2 SQIVND (reference sequence). V lost 3 bases and J lost 1, with 6 bases in between. The DNA of the CDR3 is TGTGCCAGTAGTATTTGGCCGAACACTGAAGCTTTCTTT. It specifies CASSIWPNTEAFF. Full variable domain (rest looked up from reference TRBV19 and TRBJ1-1): DGGITQSPKYLFRKEGQNVTLSCEQNLNHDAMYWYRQDPGQGLRLIYYSQIVNDFQKGDIAEGYSVSREKKESFPLTVTSAQKNPTAFYLCASSIWPNTEAFFGQGTRLTVV.

The V and J genes are TRBV6-2 or TRBV6-3 and TRBJ1-5; unclear D gene. Trimming took off 0 bases at V and 6 bases at J, with 12 bases between the two ends. CDR1 and CDR2 from the germline V gene are MNHEY and SVGEGT. This CDR3 is 15 amino acids long. CDR3 DNA sequence: TGTGCCAGCAGTTACTCGACGGCAGGCGTTCAGCCCCAGCATTTT. Its protein product is CASSYSTAGVQPQHF.

About this clonotype itself: A much larger clonotype is one base distant, so this may be a read error. The rearrangement uses TRBV20-1 and TRBJ2-5, with TRBD2 matching 8 bases. The CDR3 covers 15 residues. CDR1 and CDR2 from the germline V gene are DFQATT and SNEGSKA (reference sequence). DNA of the CDR3: TGCAGTGCTAGTTCTCCTAGCGGGCCCCAAGAGACCCGGTACTTC. Protein: CSASSPSGPQETRYF.

This clonotype was recorded at least ten times. This chain links TRBV6-6 with TRBJ1-2; D is perhaps TRBD1 (5 bases). CDR3 length: 14 amino acids. Germline V CDR1 and CDR2: MNHNY, SVGAGI (reference sequence). Trimming cost V 8 bases and J 3 bases, with 16 bases left between them. The CDR3 DNA follows: TGTGCCAGCGCCGACTGGGGGTGGGACTATGGCTACACCTTC. It encodes CASADWGWDYGYTF.

This clonotype showed up many times. The chain uses TRBV9 and TRBJ2-7; the match to TRBD1 covers 10 bases. The germline V gene encodes CDR1 SGDLS and CDR2 YYNGEE. The CDR3 has 15 amino acids. The V gene end was trimmed by 0 bases and the J gene end by 5 bases; junction bases not matched to a gene: 5. As DNA, the CDR3 is TGTGCCAGCAGCGTAGGTGGGACAGGGGCCGACGAGCAGTACTTC. Translation: CASSVGGTGADEQYF.

This clonotype has at least ten counts. This sequence joins TRBV19 and TRBJ1-2; D call uncertain. CDR1 and CDR2 (germline): LNHDA, SQIVND (reference sequence). V was pared by 4 bases and J by 0 bases, with 18 bases between. CDR3 length equals 17 residues. Here the CDR3 DNA reads TGTGCCAGTAGTACCCGGGAAGGCGTGAGGTCTAACTATGGCTACACCTTC. Protein product: CASSTREGVRSNYGYTF. Full variable domain (missing parts from reference TRBV19 and TRBJ1-2): DGGITQSPKYLFRKEGQNVTLSCEQNLNHDAMYWYRQDPGQGLRLIYYSQIVNDFQKGDIAEGYSVSREKKESFPLTVTSAQKNPTAFYLCASSTREGVRSNYGYTFGSGTRLTVV.